This T cell receptor (beta chain) was identified during a study of T cell changes during pregnancy in multiple sclerosis. Assay: immunoSEQ multiplex PCR; the TCRdb copy retains only in-frame clones and omits some. The data hold about 68,000 clones, with around 92% observed a single time. This CDR3 spans 14 amino acids. J gave up 4 bases and V 0 bases, and 1 base lay outside the gene matches. Per germline, CDR1 SGHTA and CDR2 FQGNSA. The sample here was peripheral blood, taken in the second trimester of pregnancy. The rearrangement joins TRBV7-2 to TRBJ2-5; 8 bases agree with TRBD2. The source of this sequence is a female donor in good health, enrolled as a control in a pregnancy study. CDR3 bases: TGTGCCAGCAGCTTAGCGAGCGGGAGAGAGACCCAGTACTTC. It translates to CASSLASGRETQYF.